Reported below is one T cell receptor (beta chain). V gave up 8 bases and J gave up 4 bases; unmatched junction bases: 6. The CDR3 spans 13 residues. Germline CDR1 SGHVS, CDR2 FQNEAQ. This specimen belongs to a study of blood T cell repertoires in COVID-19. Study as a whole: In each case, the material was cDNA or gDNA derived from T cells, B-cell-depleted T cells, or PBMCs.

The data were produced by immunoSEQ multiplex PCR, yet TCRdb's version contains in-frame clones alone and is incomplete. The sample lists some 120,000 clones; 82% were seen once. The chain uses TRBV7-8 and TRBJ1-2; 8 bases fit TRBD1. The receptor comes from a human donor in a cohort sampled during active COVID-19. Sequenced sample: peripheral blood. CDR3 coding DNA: TGTGCCAGCCGACCGACAGGGGCCTATGGCTACACCTTC. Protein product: CASRPTGAYGYTF.